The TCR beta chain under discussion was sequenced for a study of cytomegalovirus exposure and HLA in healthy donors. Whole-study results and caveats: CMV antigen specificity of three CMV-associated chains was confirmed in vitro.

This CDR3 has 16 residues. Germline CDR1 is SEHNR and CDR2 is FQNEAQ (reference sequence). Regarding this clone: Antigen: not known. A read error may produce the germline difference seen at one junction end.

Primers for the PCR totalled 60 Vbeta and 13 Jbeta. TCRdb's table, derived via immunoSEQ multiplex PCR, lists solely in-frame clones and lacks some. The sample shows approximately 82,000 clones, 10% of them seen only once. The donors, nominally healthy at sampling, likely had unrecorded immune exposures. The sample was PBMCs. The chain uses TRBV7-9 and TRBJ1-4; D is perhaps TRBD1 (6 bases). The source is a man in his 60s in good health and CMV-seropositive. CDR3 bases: TGTGCCAGCAGTGGCCCTACAGGGCCAACTATTGAAAAACTGTTTTTT. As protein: CASSGPTGPTIEKLFF.